Sequencing of this T cell receptor beta chain was carried out in a study of cytomegalovirus exposure and HLA in healthy donors. TCRdb keeps only in-frame clones here, not all; method: immunoSEQ multiplex PCR. Of 250,000 to 350,000 clones in the sample, about 90% were seen once. This CDR3 has 16 amino acids. Germline V lookup: CDR1 MNHNY, CDR2 SVGAGI (reference sequence). V lost 5 bases to trimming and J lost 1 base; unmatched junction nucleotides: 6. Sequenced: PBMCs. The V and J genes are TRBV6-6 and TRBJ2-1, with 9 positions matching TRBD1. The receptor was isolated from a woman aged 30 to 39 in good health and CMV-seropositive. This CDR3 is CASSSYRGPSYNEQFF. For the CDR3, the DNA is TGTGCCAGCAGTAGTTACAGGGGGCCATCCTACAATGAGCAGTTCTTC.